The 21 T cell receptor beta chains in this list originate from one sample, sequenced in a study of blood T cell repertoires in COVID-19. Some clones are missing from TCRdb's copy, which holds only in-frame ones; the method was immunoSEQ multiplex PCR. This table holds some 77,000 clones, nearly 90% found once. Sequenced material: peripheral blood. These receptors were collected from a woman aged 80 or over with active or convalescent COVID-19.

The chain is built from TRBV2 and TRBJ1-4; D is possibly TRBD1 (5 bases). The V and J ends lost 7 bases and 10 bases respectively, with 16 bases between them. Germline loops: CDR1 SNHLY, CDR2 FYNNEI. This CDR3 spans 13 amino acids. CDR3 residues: CASTGTAGGKLFF. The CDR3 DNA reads TGTGCCAGCACTGGGACGGCGGGGGGAAAACTGTTTTTT.

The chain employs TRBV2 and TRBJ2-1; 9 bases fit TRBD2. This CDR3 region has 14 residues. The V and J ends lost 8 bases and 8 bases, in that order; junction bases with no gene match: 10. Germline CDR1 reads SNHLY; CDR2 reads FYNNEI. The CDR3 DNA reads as TGTGCCAGCTATCTGGTGATAGCGGGAGATGAGCAGTTCTTC. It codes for CASYLVIAGDEQFF.

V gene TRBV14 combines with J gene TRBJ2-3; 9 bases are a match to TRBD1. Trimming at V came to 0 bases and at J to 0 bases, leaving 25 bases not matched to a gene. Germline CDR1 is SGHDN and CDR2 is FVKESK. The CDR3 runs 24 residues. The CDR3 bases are TGTGCCAGCAGCCAAGATCCTCCAGGTCAACCCAACCCGGGACAGGGACCTAGCACAGATACGCAGTATTTT. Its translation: CASSQDPPGQPNPGQGPSTDTQYF.

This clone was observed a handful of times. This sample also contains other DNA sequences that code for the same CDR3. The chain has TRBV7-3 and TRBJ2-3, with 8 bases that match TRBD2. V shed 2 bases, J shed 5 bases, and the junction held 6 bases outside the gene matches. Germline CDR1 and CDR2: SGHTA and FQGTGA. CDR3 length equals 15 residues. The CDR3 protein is CASSLAGGSIDTQYF. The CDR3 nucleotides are TGTGCCAGCAGCTTAGCGGGAGGAAGTATAGATACGCAGTATTTT.

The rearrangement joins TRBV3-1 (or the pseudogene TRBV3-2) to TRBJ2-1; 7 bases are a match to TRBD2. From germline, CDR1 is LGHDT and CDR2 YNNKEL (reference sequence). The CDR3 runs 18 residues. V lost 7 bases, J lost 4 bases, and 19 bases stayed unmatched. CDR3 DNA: TGTGCCAGCAAACCACCTCGCCTGACTAGCCGGTTTTACAATGAGCAGTTCTTC. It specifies CASKPPRLTSRFYNEQFF.

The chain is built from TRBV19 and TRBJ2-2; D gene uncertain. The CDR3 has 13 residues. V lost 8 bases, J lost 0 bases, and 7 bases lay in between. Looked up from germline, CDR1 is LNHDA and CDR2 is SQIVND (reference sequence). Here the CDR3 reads CASDGSNTGELFF. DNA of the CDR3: TGTGCCAGTGACGGGTCGAACACCGGGGAGCTGTTTTTT.

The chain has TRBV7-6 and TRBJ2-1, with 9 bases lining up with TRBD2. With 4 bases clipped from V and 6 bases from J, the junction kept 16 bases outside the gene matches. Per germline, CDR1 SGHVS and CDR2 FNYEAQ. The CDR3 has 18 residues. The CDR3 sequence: CASSSSLLAGRGGNEQFF. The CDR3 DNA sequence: TGTGCCAGCAGCTCCTCCCTCCTAGCGGGAAGGGGGGGCAATGAGCAGTTCTTC.

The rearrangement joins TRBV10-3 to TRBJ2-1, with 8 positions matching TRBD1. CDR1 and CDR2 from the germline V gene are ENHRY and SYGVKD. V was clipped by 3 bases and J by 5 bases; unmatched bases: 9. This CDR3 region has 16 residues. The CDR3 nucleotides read TGTGCCATCAGTGAATGGAAGGGACAGGAACACAATGAGCAGTTCTTC. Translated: CAISEWKGQEHNEQFF.

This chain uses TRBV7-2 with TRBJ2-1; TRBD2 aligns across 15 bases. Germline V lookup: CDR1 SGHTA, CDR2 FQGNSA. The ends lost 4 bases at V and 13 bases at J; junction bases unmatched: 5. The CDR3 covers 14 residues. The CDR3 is CASSSWTSGRVQFF. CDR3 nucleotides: TGTGCCAGCAGCTCCTGGACTAGCGGGAGGGTACAGTTCTTC.

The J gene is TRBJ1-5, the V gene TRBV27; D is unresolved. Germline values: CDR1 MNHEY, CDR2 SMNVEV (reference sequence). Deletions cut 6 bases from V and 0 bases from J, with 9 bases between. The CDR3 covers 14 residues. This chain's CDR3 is CASRNSGSNQPQHF. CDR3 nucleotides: TGTGCCAGCAGAAACTCCGGTAGCAATCAGCCCCAGCATTTT.

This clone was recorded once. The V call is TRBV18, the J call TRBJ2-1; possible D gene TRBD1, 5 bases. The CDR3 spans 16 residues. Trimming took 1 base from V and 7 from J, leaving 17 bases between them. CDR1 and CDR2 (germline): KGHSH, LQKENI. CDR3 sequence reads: CASSPLYAGLGNEQFF. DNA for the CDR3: TGTGCCAGCTCACCACTATATGCAGGGCTAGGGAATGAGCAGTTCTTC.

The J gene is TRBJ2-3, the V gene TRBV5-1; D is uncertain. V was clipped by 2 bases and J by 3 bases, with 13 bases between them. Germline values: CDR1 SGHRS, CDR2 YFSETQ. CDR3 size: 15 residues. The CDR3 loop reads CASSLPALRTDTQYF. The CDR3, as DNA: TGCGCCAGCAGCTTACCCGCGCTGCGGACAGATACGCAGTATTTT.

The chain's CDR3 is CASSKALQRECTGELFF. Written as DNA, the CDR3 is TGTGCCAGCAGCAAAGCGCTCCAGCGGGAGTGCACCGGGGAGCTGTTTTTT. V and J are TRBV21-1 and TRBJ2-2; the table's D call, TRBD2, has no DNA check behind it. TRBV21-1 is shown as a pseudogene. This CDR3 comprises 17 residues.

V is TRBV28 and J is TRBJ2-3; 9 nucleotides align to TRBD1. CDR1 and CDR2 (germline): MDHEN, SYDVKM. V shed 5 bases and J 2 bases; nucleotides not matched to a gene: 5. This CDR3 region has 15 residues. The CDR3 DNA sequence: TGTGCCAGCAGTGGACAGGGGCGACCCACAGATACGCAGTATTTT. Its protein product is CASSGQGRPTDTQYF.

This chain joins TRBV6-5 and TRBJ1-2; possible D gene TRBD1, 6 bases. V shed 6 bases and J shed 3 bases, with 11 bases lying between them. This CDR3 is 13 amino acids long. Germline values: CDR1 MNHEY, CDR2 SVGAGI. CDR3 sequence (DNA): TGTGCCAGCAGAGGACAGCCGTACTATGGCTACACCTTC. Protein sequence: CASRGQPYYGYTF.

CDR3 amino acids: CASSLGINELSPLHF. In nucleotides, the CDR3 is TGTGCCAGCAGCTTAGGCATCAATGAGCTATCACCCCTCCACTTT. The chain employs TRBV7-2 and TRBJ1-6; D gene unclear. V was trimmed by 1 base and J by 10 bases, leaving 14 bases between them. This CDR3 is 15 amino acids long. Germline V gene data show CDR1 as SGHTA and CDR2 as FQGNSA.

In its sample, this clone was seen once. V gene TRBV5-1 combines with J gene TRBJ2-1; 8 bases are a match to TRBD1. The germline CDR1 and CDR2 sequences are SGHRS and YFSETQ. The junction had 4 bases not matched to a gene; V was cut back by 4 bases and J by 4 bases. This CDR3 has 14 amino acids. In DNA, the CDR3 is TGCGCCAGCAGCGGGACAGGTTATTACAATGAGCAGTTCTTC. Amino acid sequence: CASSGTGYYNEQFF.

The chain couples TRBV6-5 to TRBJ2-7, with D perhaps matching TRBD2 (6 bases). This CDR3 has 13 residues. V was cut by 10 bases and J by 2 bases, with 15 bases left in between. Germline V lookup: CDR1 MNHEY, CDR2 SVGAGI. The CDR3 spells CATPRGSAYEQYF. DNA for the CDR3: TGTGCCACCCCCCGGGGGTCGGCCTACGAGCAGTACTTC.

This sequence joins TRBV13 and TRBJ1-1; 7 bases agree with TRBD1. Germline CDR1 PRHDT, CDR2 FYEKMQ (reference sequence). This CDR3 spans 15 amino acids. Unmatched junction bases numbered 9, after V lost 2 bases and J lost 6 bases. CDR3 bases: TGTGCCAGCAGCTTACTGACAGGGAGAAGGGCTGAAGCTTTCTTT. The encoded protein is CASSLLTGRRAEAFF. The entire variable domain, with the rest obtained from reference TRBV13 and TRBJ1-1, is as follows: AAGVIQSPRHLIKEKRETATLKCYPIPRHDTVYWYQQGPGQDPQFLISFYEKMQSDKGSIPDRFSAQQFSDYHSELNMSSLELGDSALYFCASSLLTGRRAEAFFGQGTRLTVV.

The CDR3 loop reads CASSVDRGRGEKLFF. The DNA of the CDR3 is TGTGCCAGCAGCGTTGACAGGGGGCGAGGAGAAAAACTGTTTTTT. The rearrangement joins TRBV5-4 to TRBJ1-4; TRBD1 agrees at 10 bases. The junction had 8 bases not matched to a gene; V was cut back by 4 bases and J by 8 bases. CDR1 is SGHNT, CDR2 YYREEE, per germline (reference sequence). The CDR3 runs to 15 residues.

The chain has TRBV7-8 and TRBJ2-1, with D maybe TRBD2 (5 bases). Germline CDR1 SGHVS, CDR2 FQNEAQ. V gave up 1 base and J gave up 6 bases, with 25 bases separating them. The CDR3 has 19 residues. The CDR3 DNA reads TGTGCCAGCAGCTTAGTGGTCCCCTCCGACTACCTAAAGACCAATGAGCAGTTCTTC. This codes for CASSLVVPSDYLKTNEQFF.